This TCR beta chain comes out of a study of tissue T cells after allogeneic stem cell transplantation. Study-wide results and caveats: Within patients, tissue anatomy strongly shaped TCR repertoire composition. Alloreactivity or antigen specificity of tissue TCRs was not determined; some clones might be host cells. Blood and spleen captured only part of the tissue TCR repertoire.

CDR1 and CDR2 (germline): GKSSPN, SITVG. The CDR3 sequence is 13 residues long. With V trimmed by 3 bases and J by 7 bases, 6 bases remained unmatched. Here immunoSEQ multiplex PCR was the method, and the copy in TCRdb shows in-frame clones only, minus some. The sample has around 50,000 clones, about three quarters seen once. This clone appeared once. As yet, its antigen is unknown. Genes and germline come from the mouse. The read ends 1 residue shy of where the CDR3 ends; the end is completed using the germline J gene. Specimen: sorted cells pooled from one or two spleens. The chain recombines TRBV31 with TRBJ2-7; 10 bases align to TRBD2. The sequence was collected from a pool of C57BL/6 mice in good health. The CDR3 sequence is CAWSQDWGREQYF. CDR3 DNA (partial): TGTGCCTGGAGCCAGGACTGGGGGCGGGAACAGTAC.